This T cell receptor beta chain came from a study of T cells after posttransplantation cyclophosphamide (dated by TCRdb to the mid-2010s). For context, the study as a whole: Using TRB sequencing, the study followed how the T cell repertoire rebuilt after myeloablative bone marrow transplantation with posttransplantation cyclophosphamide given as GVHD prophylaxis. Blood from all 35 or so PTCy patients who had 1-year posttransplant specimens underwent TRB sequencing. Because TRA and TRB clonality correlated tightly in 10 or so samples, later TCR analyses were limited to TRB. Public TRB sequences were queried against a database of over 3,600 sequences associated with responses to pathogens, tumor antigens, self-antigens and alloantigens. In 3 patients, up to about 3 additional blood samples taken between 2 and 5.2 years after transplant also underwent TRB sequencing, as did pretransplant blood from several patients. Samples from 35 to 45 PTCy-treated patients, along with samples from roughly 15 of their related bone marrow donors, underwent antigen receptor sequencing. Study-level results and caveats: At 1-2 months, donor-recipient similarity was low but rose over the first year, and the later blood repertoires were often dominated by donor CD8+ memory clones. The TRB repertoires of T cells infiltrating skin or the GI tract showed only limited overlap with the TRB repertoires found in blood. Across 40 to 55 patients, TRB clonality was highly associated with recipient CMV seropositivity and CMV reactivation, and PTCy diversity was similar to diversity in CNI/methotrexate controls.

From a lookup of the germline V gene, CDR1 and CDR2 are MGHRA and YSYEKL. The junction shows trimming of 6 bases on V and 6 bases on J, and the gene matches do not reach 13 bases of it. The CDR3 starts with the cysteine, ends with the phenylalanine, and has 18 residues. Only CDR3 DNA remains: 54 bases, in frame from the first base. Genomic DNA was the input for TRB sequencing, which was run either with the immunoSEQ assay at survey resolution or with the hsTCRB kit. As for how the authors treated the data: The immunoSEQ software was used for initial read processing, and the LymphoSeq R package was used for repertoire analyses. Clonality was calculated as 1 minus normalized Shannon entropy, and the Gini coefficient was also calculated for each TRB dataset. To infer phenotypes in unsorted samples, TRB sequences from sorted subsets of the recipient or donor were mapped onto unsorted samples from the same recipient. As stored in TCRdb, this immuneACCESS dataset retains in-frame rearrangements with V and J assigned. A fraction of the clones does not appear; measured against another copy, unresolved V genes explain less than half of the discrepancy, and the remainder lacks a known reason. The DNA was the basis for D and trimming; V, J and clone size are from that table. The sample profile shows some 53,000 clones; roughly 86% of them were found once. Roughly 2.8% of the sample comes from the top ten.

The PTCy-treated patients were enrolled in a prospective multi-institutional clinical trial. Peripheral blood and bone marrow mononuclear cells were isolated by Ficoll-Hypaque density centrifugation and were cryopreserved. With respect to this clone: Its specific antigen is unknown. Base-call qualities are not available, and no considerably larger clone is one nucleotide away.

The chain employs TRBV4-1 and TRBJ2-2, with 13 bases matching TRBD2. The sample was PBMCs. This TCR came from a man aged 25 to 45 with a blood cancer, CMV-positive, and with a related stem cell donor. The CDR3: CASRLYVPGTSGAGELFF. In nucleotides, the sequence is TGCGCCAGCAGACTCTATGTCCCCGGGACTAGCGGGGCCGGGGAGCTGTTTTTT.